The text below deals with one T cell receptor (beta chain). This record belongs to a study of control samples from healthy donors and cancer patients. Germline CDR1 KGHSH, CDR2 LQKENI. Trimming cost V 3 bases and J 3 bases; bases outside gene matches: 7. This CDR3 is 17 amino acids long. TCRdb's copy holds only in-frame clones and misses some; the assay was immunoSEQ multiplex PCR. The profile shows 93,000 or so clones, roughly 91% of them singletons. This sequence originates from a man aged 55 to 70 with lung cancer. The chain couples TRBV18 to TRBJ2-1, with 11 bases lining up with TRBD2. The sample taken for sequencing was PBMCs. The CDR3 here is CASSPIIAGGNYNEQFF. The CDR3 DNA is TGTGCCAGCTCACCCATTATAGCGGGGGGGAACTACAATGAGCAGTTCTTC.